These 25 T cell receptor beta chains were all obtained from the same sample, sequenced in a study of blood T cell repertoires in COVID-19. The protocol was immunoSEQ multiplex PCR, while the TCRdb copy is restricted to in-frame clones and leaves out a portion. The data contain 150,000 to 200,000 clones, around nine tenths of them singletons. Sample: PBMCs or T cells enriched from blood (not recorded which). These receptors were obtained from a woman aged 18-29 years who had recovered from COVID-19.

This chain uses TRBV5-1 with TRBJ1-5, with D possibly TRBD1 on 6 matching bases. V was trimmed by 1 base and J by 7 bases, leaving 15 bases between them. Per germline, CDR1 SGHRS and CDR2 YFSETQ. The CDR3 spans 15 residues. Here the CDR3 DNA reads TGCGCCAGCAGCTTGAGTTCAGGGGTTGGGCAGCCCCAGCATTTT. It codes for CASSLSSGVGQPQHF.

In its sample, this clone was seen once. The chain combines TRBV19 with TRBJ2-5; D might be TRBD2 (6 bases). V gave up 7 bases and J gave up 4 bases, with 19 bases separating them. Germline CDR1 reads LNHDA; CDR2 reads SQIVND (reference sequence). The CDR3 consists of 15 residues. Written as DNA, the CDR3 is TGTGCCAGTACCCGGGGGTTTGGGGATGGAGAGACCCAGTACTTC. Its translation is CASTRGFGDGETQYF.

The chain joins TRBV4-1 to TRBJ2-1; 16 bases fit TRBD2. J gave up 9 bases and V 4 bases, and 9 bases lay outside the gene matches. The CDR3 extends over 17 amino acids. Germline loops: CDR1 MGHRA, CDR2 YSYEKL. The CDR3 DNA reads as TGCGCCAGCAGCCTGGGGACTAGCGGGAGGGCCGGCAGTGAGCAGTTCTTC. Encoded protein: CASSLGTSGRAGSEQFF.

The chain links TRBV16 to TRBJ2-5; D possibly corresponds to TRBD1 (6 bases). The CDR3 runs 14 residues. Germline V lookup: CDR1 KGHSY, CDR2 FQNENV. V shed 3 bases and J shed 5 bases, with 13 bases lying between them. The CDR3 nucleotides are TGTGCCAGCAGCCAGACAGGCCCCCGGGAGACCCAGTACTTC. It encodes CASSQTGPRETQYF.

The CDR3 sequence: CASSSWTGPSGNTIYF. CDR3 coding DNA: TGTGCCAGTAGTTCGTGGACAGGCCCCTCTGGAAACACCATATATTTT. This chain links TRBV19 with TRBJ1-3; TRBD1 matches at 7 bases. V shed 5 bases, J shed 0 bases, and the junction held 7 bases outside the gene matches. CDR3 size: 16 residues. The V gene's germline CDR1 is LNHDA and CDR2 SQIVND (reference sequence).

The chain has TRBV28 and TRBJ1-2; TRBD1 agrees at 7 bases. V shed 5 bases, J shed 2 bases, and the junction held 5 bases outside the gene matches. CDR3 length: 14 residues. Germline values: CDR1 MDHEN, CDR2 SYDVKM. The CDR3 region has the DNA TGTGCCAGCAGTGACAGGGTCGTAAACTATGGCTACACCTTC. Its protein is CASSDRVVNYGYTF.

This clone has just one count. The chain has TRBV7-6 and TRBJ2-2; no firm D call. This CDR3 is 15 amino acids long. Germline CDR1 SGHVS, CDR2 FNYEAQ. The ends were cut back, 6 bases at V and 3 bases at J, with 14 bases in the middle. CDR3 nucleotide sequence: TGTGCCAGCAGATCCGGAGTGGCGCACACCGGGGAGCTGTTTTTT. Protein sequence: CASRSGVAHTGELFF.

V and J are TRBV11-3 and TRBJ2-1; 8 bases agree with TRBD2. The V gene end was trimmed by 1 base and the J gene end by 7 bases; junction bases not matched to a gene: 6. Per germline, CDR1 SGHNT and CDR2 YENEEA. CDR3 size: 15 residues. The CDR3 sequence is CASSLVSGSFNEQFF. The CDR3 region has the DNA TGTGCCAGCAGCTTAGTGAGCGGGAGTTTTAATGAGCAGTTCTTC.

J is TRBJ2-3 and V is TRBV5-4; 7 bases are a match to TRBD1. The CDR3 length is 17 residues. CDR1 is SGHNT, CDR2 YYREEE, per germline (reference sequence). The V segment lost 2 bases and the J segment 3 bases; nucleotides outside the gene matches: 12. This CDR3 is CASSFLQGSGRTDTQYF. CDR3 bases: TGTGCCAGCAGCTTCTTACAGGGGAGTGGAAGAACAGATACGCAGTATTTT.

V is TRBV9 and J is TRBJ1-2; TRBD1 might be the D (5 bases). The CDR3 is made up of 14 amino acids. V lost 0 bases and J lost 2, with 8 bases in between. The V gene's germline CDR1 is SGDLS and CDR2 YYNGEE. The CDR3 here is CASSVGGPNYGYTF. DNA for the CDR3: TGTGCCAGCAGCGTAGGGGGCCCCAACTATGGCTACACCTTC.

J is TRBJ2-1 and V is TRBV24-1, with 13 nucleotides matching TRBD2. Germline V gene lookup returns CDR1 KGHDR and CDR2 SFDVKD. The CDR3 runs to 16 residues. The V segment lost 3 bases and the J segment 9 bases; nucleotides outside the gene matches: 7. CDR3: CATSDRTSGSNGEQFF. The DNA for the CDR3 is TGTGCCACCAGTGATCGGACTAGCGGGAGTAACGGTGAGCAGTTCTTC.

The chain combines TRBV5-1 with TRBJ2-1; 8 nucleotides align to TRBD2. J gave up 9 bases and V 4 bases, and 9 bases lay outside the gene matches. The CDR3 contains 14 residues. CDR1 is SGHRS, CDR2 YFSETQ, per germline. CDR3 in amino acids: CASSGAGGLGEQFF. In DNA form, the CDR3 reads TGCGCCAGCAGCGGGGCGGGAGGCTTGGGTGAGCAGTTCTTC.

J is TRBJ2-7 and V is TRBV5-4; D is possibly TRBD1 (6 bases). Germline V CDR1 and CDR2: SGHNT, YYREEE (reference sequence). V was clipped by 3 bases and J by 2 bases, with 12 bases between them. CDR3 length equals 14 residues. The CDR3 region is CASSYSQGPYEQYF. For the CDR3, the DNA is TGTGCCAGCAGCTATTCCCAGGGGCCCTACGAGCAGTACTTC.

V gene TRBV27 combines with J gene TRBJ2-7, with D perhaps TRBD1 (6 bases). The CDR3 length is 14 residues. With 5 bases removed from V and 6 bases from J, the gap between germline ends came to 17 bases. Germline V gives CDR1 MNHEY, CDR2 SMNVEV (reference sequence). The CDR3 is CASSRRDTLSEQYF. The DNA for the CDR3 is TGTGCCAGCAGTCGCCGGGACACCCTCAGCGAGCAGTACTTC.

V and J are TRBV7-6 and TRBJ2-1; TRBD2 matches at 9 bases. The CDR3 consists of 15 residues. CDR1 and CDR2 from the germline V gene are SGHVS and FNYEAQ. The V and J ends lost 4 bases and 9 bases, in that order; junction bases with no gene match: 10. CDR3 loop: CASSSPGLAGGEQFF. CDR3 in DNA: TGTGCCAGCAGCTCACCGGGACTAGCCGGGGGTGAGCAGTTCTTC.

V usage is TRBV6-5 and J usage is TRBJ2-7, with D possibly matching TRBD2 (5 bases). Germline assignment: CDR1 MNHEY and CDR2 SVGAGI. Deletions cut 2 bases from V and 3 bases from J, with 17 bases between. This CDR3 is 16 amino acids long. The CDR3 here is CASSYTPDRGSYEQYF. The CDR3 region has the DNA TGTGCCAGCAGTTACACGCCCGACCGGGGAAGCTACGAGCAGTACTTC.

The rearrangement joins TRBV10-3 to TRBJ1-2, with unresolved D. Trimming left V 11 bases short and J 7 bases short, with 14 bases between. The CDR3 has 11 residues. The V gene's germline CDR1 is ENHRY and CDR2 SYGVKD. CDR3 sequence reads: CAARAGSGYTF. The CDR3 bases are TGTGCCGCCCGGGCCGGGAGTGGCTACACCTTC.

The chain is built from TRBV7-9 and TRBJ2-2, with D possibly TRBD1 on 5 matching bases. With 5 bases removed from V and 5 bases from J, the gap between germline ends came to 18 bases. CDR1 and CDR2 (germline): SEHNR, FQNEAQ (reference sequence). This CDR3 contains 16 residues. Here the CDR3 reads CASSPRALPGTGELFF. The CDR3 DNA is TGTGCCAGCAGCCCCCGGGCGCTCCCAGGGACCGGGGAGCTGTTTTTT.

V gene TRBV5-5 combines with J gene TRBJ1-5; possible D gene TRBD1, 5 bases. Trimming pared 0 bases from V and 4 bases from J, leaving 8 bases between. The germline V gene has CDR1 SGHKS and CDR2 YYEKEE (reference sequence). The CDR3 covers 14 residues. This CDR3 is CASSLEAGNQPQHF. The CDR3 DNA reads TGTGCCAGCAGCTTGGAGGCAGGGAATCAGCCCCAGCATTTT.

The CDR3 bases are TGTGCCAGCAGCCAAGCCGAACCTTACCGGTATTTT. This sequence encodes CASSQAEPYRYF. V and J are TRBV3-1 (or the pseudogene TRBV3-2) and TRBJ1-3, with D hard to call. The CDR3 runs to 12 residues. In germline, CDR1 is LGHDT, CDR2 YNNKEL (reference sequence). The V end was cut by 1 base, the J end by 16 bases, with 14 bases between.

V is TRBV5-6 and J is TRBJ2-1; D possibly corresponds to TRBD2 (6 bases). V lost 5 bases and J 3 bases, leaving 18 bases between the germline ends. The germline CDR1 and CDR2 sequences are SGHDT and YYEEEE. The length of the CDR3 is 16 residues. As DNA, the CDR3 is TGTGCCAGCAGGACCCGGGGAGGACTCGTCTACAATGAGCAGTTCTTC. Its protein is CASRTRGGLVYNEQFF.

Remarks on this clone: One end of the junction varies from germline; a read error may be responsible. The CDR3 protein is CASSEDQREGLLTKNIQYF. The CDR3, as DNA: TGTGCCAGCAGCGAAGACCAGCGGGAGGGCCTCCTTACCAAAAACATTCAGTACTTC. This chain joins TRBV14 and TRBJ2-4, with 10 bases matching TRBD2. The CDR3 consists of 19 residues. Germline CDR1 is SGHDN and CDR2 is FVKESK.

This clone was detected a few times. The J gene is TRBJ2-1, the V gene TRBV10-3, with D tentatively TRBD1 (7 bases). V shed 3 bases and J shed 0 bases, with 15 bases lying between them. The CDR3 consists of 17 residues. CDR1 is ENHRY, CDR2 SYGVKD, per germline. The CDR3: CAISDPQGGSSYNEQFF. The CDR3 bases are TGTGCCATCAGTGACCCCCAGGGGGGAAGCTCCTACAATGAGCAGTTCTTC.

Note on this clone: An end of the junction differs from the germline gene, which may be a read error. The V and J genes are TRBV5-1 and TRBJ2-3, with TRBD2 as a possible D gene (5 bases). Germline values: CDR1 SGHRS, CDR2 YFSETQ. CDR3 length: 12 amino acids. In DNA, the CDR3 is TGCGCTAGCAGCTCGGACTTAGATACGCAGTATTTT. Translation: CASSSDLDTQYF.

The CDR3 nucleotides read TGTGCCAGCAGCAAACCGGGACTAGCGGGCTACGAGCAGTACTTC. Protein sequence: CASSKPGLAGYEQYF. This chain uses TRBV14 with TRBJ2-7, with 12 bases aligning to TRBD2. The CDR3 consists of 15 residues. The germline V gene has CDR1 SGHDN and CDR2 FVKESK. The V and J ends lost 5 bases and 3 bases, in that order; junction bases with no gene match: 5.